The 14 T cell receptor beta chains below all came from one sample that was sequenced in a study of OX40 agonist ivuxolimab in advanced cancers. Here immunoSEQ multiplex PCR was the method, and the copy in TCRdb shows in-frame clones only, minus some. The data hold about 40,000 clones, with roughly 90% observed a single time. Sequenced here: CD4+ or CD8+ T cells sorted from blood, sampled in a trial of the OX40 agonist ivuxolimab. The origin of the receptors is an adult with an advanced solid tumor such as melanoma, head and neck, liver or kidney cancer.

Notes on this clone: The same CDR3 can be traced to other DNA sequences in this sample. The chain uses TRBV18 and TRBJ2-5; D is possibly TRBD1 (6 bases). The CDR3 consists of 13 residues. Germline V lookup: CDR1 KGHSH, CDR2 LQKENI. The V gene lost 3 bases and the J gene lost 2 bases, with 7 bases spanning the gap. The chain's CDR3 is CASSPGQQETQYF. In DNA, the CDR3 is TGTGCCAGCTCACCTGGACAGCAAGAGACCCAGTACTTC.

The V and J genes are TRBV18 and TRBJ1-5; D might be TRBD1 (5 bases). This CDR3 is built from 14 residues. V was cut by 3 bases and J by 6 bases, with 12 bases left in between. In germline, CDR1 is KGHSH, CDR2 LQKENI. In nucleotides, the CDR3 is TGTGCCAGCTCACCTCCGGGGGGTGCTCAGCCCCAGCATTTT. It codes for CASSPPGGAQPQHF. The whole variable domain, remainder taken from reference TRBV18 and TRBJ1-5, is NAGVMQNPRHLVRRRGQEARLRCSPMKGHSHVYWYRQLPEEGLKFMVYLQKENIIDESGMPKERFSAEFPKEGPSILRIQQVVRGDSAAYFCASSPPGGAQPQHFGDGTRLSIL.

The V gene is TRBV9, the J gene TRBJ2-3; D perhaps matches TRBD1 (6 bases). This CDR3 comprises 15 residues. CDR1 and CDR2 (germline): SGDLS, YYNGEE. Trimming pared 0 bases from V and 2 bases from J, leaving 10 bases between. The CDR3 sequence: CASSVEWGPTDTQYF. DNA for the CDR3: TGTGCCAGCAGCGTAGAGTGGGGGCCCACAGATACGCAGTATTTT.

This clone was picked up a small number of times. Since the CDR3 does not end with the conserved phenylalanine or tryptophan, this likely comes from a read error. This chain connects TRBV2 to TRBJ1-6; D possibly corresponds to TRBD1 (5 bases). CDR3 length equals 15 residues. Trimming took off 6 bases at V and 4 bases at J, with 13 bases between the two ends. The germline CDR1 and CDR2 sequences are SNHLY and FYNNEI. The CDR3: CASRRGRDYNSPLHL. The CDR3 DNA reads TGTGCCAGCAGGCGGGGACGGGATTATAATTCACCCCTCCACCTT.

V gene TRBV6-5 combines with J gene TRBJ2-7, with TRBD1 matching over 7 bases. Germline lookup yields CDR1 MNHEY and CDR2 SVGAGI. V trimming: 0 bases; J trimming: 5 bases; junction bases outside the gene matches: 1. The CDR3 is 13 residues long. CDR3 in DNA: TGTGCCAGCAGTTACTCCGGACAGGACGAGCAGTACTTC. Its protein is CASSYSGQDEQYF.

This rearrangement joins TRBV2 to TRBJ1-5; D uncertain. The ends were cut back, 11 bases at V and 0 bases at J, with 11 bases in the middle. The length of the CDR3 is 13 residues. Per germline, CDR1 SNHLY and CDR2 FYNNEI. The chain's CDR3 is CASRGISNQPQHF. The CDR3 bases are TGTGCCTCACGAGGGATTAGCAATCAGCCCCAGCATTTT. Based on the CDR3 plus reference TRBV2 and TRBJ1-5, the full variable domain is EPEVTQTPSHQVTQMGQEVILRCVPISNHLYFYWYRQILGQKVEFLVSFYNNEISEKSEIFDDQFSVERPDGSNFTLKIRSTKLEDSAMYFCASRGISNQPQHFGDGTRLSIL.

The V gene is TRBV2, the J gene TRBJ1-4, with 11 bases matching TRBD1. CDR1 and CDR2 (germline): SNHLY, FYNNEI. This CDR3 has 15 amino acids. The trim removed 4 bases at V and 7 bases at J, leaving 5 bases unmatched. CDR3 in DNA: TGTGCCAGCAGTGCTCCCGGGACAGGGGGTGAAAAACTGTTTTTT. Its protein product is CASSAPGTGGEKLFF. Drawing the rest from reference TRBV2 and TRBJ1-4, the complete variable domain is EPEVTQTPSHQVTQMGQEVILRCVPISNHLYFYWYRQILGQKVEFLVSFYNNEISEKSEIFDDQFSVERPDGSNFTLKIRSTKLEDSAMYFCASSAPGTGGEKLFFGSGTQLSVL.

Concerning this clone: The same CDR3 can be traced to other DNA sequences in this sample. The genes are TRBV5-6 and TRBJ2-2; 8 positions agree with TRBD1. Germline V gives CDR1 SGHDT, CDR2 YYEEEE. CDR3 size: 16 residues. The trim removed 0 bases at V and 5 bases at J, leaving 6 bases unmatched. CDR3 region: CASSLGQGARTGELFF. In DNA, the CDR3 is TGTGCCAGCAGCTTGGGTCAGGGGGCGCGGACCGGGGAGCTGTTTTTT.

The chain employs TRBV5-1 and TRBJ1-3; D gene ambiguous. Germline values: CDR1 SGHRS, CDR2 YFSETQ. This CDR3 is 13 amino acids long. Trimming shortened V by 5 bases and J by 8 bases, and 14 bases separated the two germline ends. DNA for the CDR3: TGCGCCAGCAGTAGGGAAAGAGCGGACACCATATATTTT. Its translation: CASSRERADTIYF.

V and J are TRBV10-3 and TRBJ2-5, with 8 bases that match TRBD1. CDR3 size: 15 residues. The V gene end was trimmed by 3 bases and the J gene end by 5 bases; junction bases not matched to a gene: 8. Per germline, CDR1 ENHRY and CDR2 SYGVKD. The CDR3 nucleotides are TGTGCCATCAGTGACCAGGACAGGGAGGTTGAGACCCAGTACTTC. Translation gives CAISDQDREVETQYF.

The rearrangement links TRBV27 to TRBJ1-2; D is undetermined. V lost 4 bases and J lost 8, with 20 bases in between. Per the germline V gene, CDR1 is MNHEY and CDR2 is SMNVEV (reference sequence). The CDR3 has 15 residues. The chain's CDR3 is CASSSASGVLGGYTF. Written as DNA, the CDR3 is TGTGCCAGCAGTTCGGCCTCCGGGGTCCTGGGCGGCTACACCTTC.

The CDR3 region is CASSPGGVYGGYTF. CDR3 nucleotides: TGCGCCAGCAGCCCCGGAGGCGTATACGGCGGCTACACCTTC. This chain joins TRBV5-1 and TRBJ1-2; no reliable D call. This CDR3 region has 14 residues. Trimming removed 4 bases from V and 8 bases from J, with 18 bases in between. CDR1 SGHRS and CDR2 YFSETQ come from the germline V gene.

This chain uses TRBV10-3 with TRBJ2-3; D not resolved. CDR3 size: 12 residues. Trimming removed 7 bases at V and 2 bases at J, with 7 bases between. The germline gives CDR1 ENHRY, CDR2 SYGVKD. The CDR3 DNA sequence: TGTGCCATCAAAGACGACACAGATACGCAGTATTTT. It encodes CAIKDDTDTQYF.

This clone was observed once. The V and J genes are TRBV21-1 and TRBJ1-2. TRBV21-1 corresponds to a pseudogene. CDR3 size: 16 residues. This CDR3 is CASSKDADQESYGYTF. CDR3 coding DNA: TGTGCCAGCAGCAAAGACGCGGACCAGGAGTCCTATGGCTACACCTTC.